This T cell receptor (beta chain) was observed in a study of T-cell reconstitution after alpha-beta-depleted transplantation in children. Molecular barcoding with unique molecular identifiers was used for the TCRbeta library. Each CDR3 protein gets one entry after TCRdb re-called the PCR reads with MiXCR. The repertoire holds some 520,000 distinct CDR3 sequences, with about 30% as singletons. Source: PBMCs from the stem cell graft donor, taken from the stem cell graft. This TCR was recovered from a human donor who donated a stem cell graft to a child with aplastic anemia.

Here the CDR3 reads CSARTGPLRQPQHF. The CDR3, as DNA: TGCAGTGCGAGAACGGGACCCTTGAGGCAGCCCCAGCATTTT. V gene TRBV20-1 combines with J gene TRBJ1-5; D is possibly TRBD1 (5 bases). Germline assignment: CDR1 DFQATT and CDR2 SNEGSKA (reference sequence). The ends were cut back, 6 bases at V and 7 bases at J, with 19 bases in the middle. The CDR3 is 14 amino acids.